This TCR beta chain was retrieved from a study of T-cell reconstitution after alpha-beta-depleted transplantation in children. General observations from the study: When one year had passed after transplant, most T-cell counts and diversity came from newly produced T cells. Reported findings indicate that, about two months after transplant, alpha-beta T cells came from several hundred expanded clones, which were derived from non-depleted graft cells. High day-60 TCRbeta diversity in some patients came from surviving recipient T cells and thymic progenitors.

Germline V CDR1 and CDR2: SQVTM, ANQGSEA. V gave up 2 bases and J gave up 7 bases, with 21 bases separating them. This CDR3 is built from 15 residues. Unique molecular identifiers were incorporated into the prepared TCRbeta library. MiXCR was run by TCRdb on the PCR reads, yielding one entry per CDR3 protein. The data hold 700,000 to 950,000 distinct CDR3 sequences, with 15% to 20% observed a single time. In this sample, this clonotype turned up a few times. Its antigen is currently unknown. The clonotype originates from a male patient younger than 18 who had a stem cell transplant for acute lymphoblastic leukemia, so the T cells may come from the graft donor. The rearrangement joins TRBV29-1 to TRBJ2-7, with TRBD1 as a possible D gene (7 bases). Sequenced material: PBMCs, mostly from graft donor cells, taken 360 days after TCRalphabeta/CD19-depleted stem cell transplant. CDR3 DNA sequence: TGCAGCGTTGAAAAGGGGGCTGGTATCGCGGGAGAGCAGTACTTC. This codes for CSVEKGAGIAGEQYF.